This T cell receptor (beta chain) is from a study of CD8+ T cells in alopecia areata. Study details: The study gave treated patients oral tofacitinib at 5 to 10 mg twice daily.

Treatment of the sample: oral pan-JAK inhibitor, 5-10 mg twice daily. Trimming took off 2 bases at V and 4 bases at J, with 6 bases between the two ends. This CDR3 contains 12 residues. Germline CDR1 is MNHEY and CDR2 is SVGAGI. Following extraction, RNA underwent reverse transcription to cDNA, which served as the sequencing template. This table comes from immunoSEQ multiplex PCR, and its TCRdb copy is limited to in-frame clones, with some not included. The sample contains about 42,000 clones, 92% of which appear only once. The chain uses TRBV6-5 and TRBJ2-7; D call uncertain. The source material was CD8+ T cells sorted from blood, sampled at week 24, from a patient treated with tofacitinib. The TCR was taken from a human donor with alopecia areata. CDR3 in amino acids: CASSYGPYEQYF. CDR3 DNA: TGTGCCAGCAGTTACGGTCCGTACGAGCAGTACTTC.